This T cell receptor beta chain comes out of a study of T cells in Graves' hyperthyroidism and ophthalmopathy. Amplification of TCR beta CDR3 regions used RNA as the template. A first-round RT-PCR of the TCR CDR3 used the HTBI primer set. TCRdb analysed the multiplex PCR reads with MiXCR anew, one entry per CDR3 protein. This sample has about 290,000 distinct CDR3 sequences, with 13% found just once. Clinical symptoms, serum thyroxine, TRAb, thyroid ultrasound and orbital computed tomography established diagnosis. This sample holds PBMCs from roughly 10 ml fresh peripheral blood. The V gene's germline CDR1 is DFQATT and CDR2 SNEGSKA (reference sequence). The length of the CDR3 is 14 residues. Losses at the gene ends were 3 bases for V and 7 bases for J; bases not matched to a gene: 3. A remark on this clonotype: The antigen is not known.

Study-wide points: The model predicted ophthalmopathy a median approximately seven months before onset.

The specimen sequenced was blood. The source is a woman in her 30s with Graves' hyperthyroidism that later progressed to Graves' ophthalmopathy. This sequence joins TRBV20-1 and TRBJ2-1; 13 bases line up with TRBD2. The CDR3 sequence: CSARTSGRKNEQFF. CDR3 sequence (DNA): TGCAGTGCTAGGACTAGCGGGAGGAAAAATGAGCAGTTCTTC.